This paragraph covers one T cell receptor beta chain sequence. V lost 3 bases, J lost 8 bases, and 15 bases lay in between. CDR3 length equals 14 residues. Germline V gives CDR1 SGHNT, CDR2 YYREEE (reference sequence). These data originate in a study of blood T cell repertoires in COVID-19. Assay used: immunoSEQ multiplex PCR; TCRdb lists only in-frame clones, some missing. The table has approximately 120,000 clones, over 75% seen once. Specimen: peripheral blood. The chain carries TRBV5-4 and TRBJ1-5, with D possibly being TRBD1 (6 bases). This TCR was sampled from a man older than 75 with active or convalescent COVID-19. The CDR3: CASSWYGGGEPQHF. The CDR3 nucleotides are TGTGCCAGCAGCTGGTACGGTGGGGGCGAGCCCCAGCATTTT.